This T cell receptor beta chain was obtained from a study of cytomegalovirus exposure and HLA in healthy donors. Whole-study results and caveats: Later genetic work tied a missense DCLRE1C variant to beta-chain V and J trimming.

PCR used 60 Vbeta primers and 13 Jbeta primers. Assay used: immunoSEQ multiplex PCR; TCRdb lists only in-frame clones, some missing. In the table there are approximately 74,000 clones, 75% of which are singletons. Trimming shortened V by 6 bases and J by 5 bases, and 7 bases separated the two germline ends. This CDR3 region has 11 residues. Germline assignment: CDR1 SNHLY and CDR2 FYNNEI. Points on this clone: Its matching antigen is unknown.

Material for sequencing was PBMCs. This TCR was sampled from a woman in her thirties or forties in good health and CMV-seronegative. The V and J genes are TRBV2 and TRBJ1-1, with a tentative D call TRBD1 (5 bases). The CDR3 sequence is CASRGGTEAFF. The CDR3 region has the DNA TGTGCCAGCAGGGGGGGGACTGAAGCTTTCTTT.